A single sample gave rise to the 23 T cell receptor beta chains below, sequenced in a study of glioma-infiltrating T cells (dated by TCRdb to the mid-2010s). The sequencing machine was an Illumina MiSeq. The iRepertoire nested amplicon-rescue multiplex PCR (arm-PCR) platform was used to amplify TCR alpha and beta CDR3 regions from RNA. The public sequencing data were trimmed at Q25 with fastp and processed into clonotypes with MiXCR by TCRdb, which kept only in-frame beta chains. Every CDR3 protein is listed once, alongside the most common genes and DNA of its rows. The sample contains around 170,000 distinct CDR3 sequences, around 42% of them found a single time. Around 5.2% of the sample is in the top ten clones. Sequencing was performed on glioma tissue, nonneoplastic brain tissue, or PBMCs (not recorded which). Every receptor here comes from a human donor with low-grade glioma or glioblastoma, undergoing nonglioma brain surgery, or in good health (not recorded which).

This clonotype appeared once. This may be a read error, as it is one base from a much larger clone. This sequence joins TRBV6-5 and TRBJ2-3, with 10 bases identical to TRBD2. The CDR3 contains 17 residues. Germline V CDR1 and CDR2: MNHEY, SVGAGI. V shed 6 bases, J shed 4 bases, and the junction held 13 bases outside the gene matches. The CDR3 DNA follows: TGTGCCAGCAGGCAACTCCGGACTAGCGGTCGCGCAGATACGCAGTATTTT. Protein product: CASRQLRTSGRADTQYF.

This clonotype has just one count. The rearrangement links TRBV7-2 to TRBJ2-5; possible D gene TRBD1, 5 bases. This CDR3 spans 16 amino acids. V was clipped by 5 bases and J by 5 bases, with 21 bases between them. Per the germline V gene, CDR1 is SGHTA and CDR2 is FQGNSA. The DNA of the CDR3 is TGTGCCAGCAGCCCCTGGACACGTGCCTACCGGGAGACCCAGTACTTC. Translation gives CASSPWTRAYRETQYF. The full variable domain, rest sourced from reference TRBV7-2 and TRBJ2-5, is GAGVSQSPSNKVTEKGKDVELRCDPISGHTALYWYRQSLGQGLEFLIYFQGNSAPDKSGLPSDRFSAERTGGSVSTLTIQRTQQEDSAVYLCASSPWTRAYRETQYFGPGTRLLVL.

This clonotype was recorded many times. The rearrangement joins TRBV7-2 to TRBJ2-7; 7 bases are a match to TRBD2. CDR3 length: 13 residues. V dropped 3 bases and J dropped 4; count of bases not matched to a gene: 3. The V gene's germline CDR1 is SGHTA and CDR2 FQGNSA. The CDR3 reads CASSFAGEYEQYF. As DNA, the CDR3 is TGTGCCAGCAGCTTTGCGGGAGAATACGAGCAGTACTTC.

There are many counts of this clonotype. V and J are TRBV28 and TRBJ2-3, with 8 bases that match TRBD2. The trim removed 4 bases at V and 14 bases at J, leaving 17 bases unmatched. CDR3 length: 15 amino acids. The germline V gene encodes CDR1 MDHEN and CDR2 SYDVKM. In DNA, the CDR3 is TGTGCCAGCAGTTCGGGGGGGAAAGAGACTAGTCGGTCGTATTTT. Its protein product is CASSSGGKETSRSYF.

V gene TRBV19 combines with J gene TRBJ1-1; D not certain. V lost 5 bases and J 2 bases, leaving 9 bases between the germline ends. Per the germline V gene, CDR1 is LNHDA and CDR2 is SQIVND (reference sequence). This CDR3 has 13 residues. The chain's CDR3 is CASSPRDNTEAFF. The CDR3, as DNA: TGTGCCAGTAGTCCCCGAGATAACACTGAAGCTTTCTTT.

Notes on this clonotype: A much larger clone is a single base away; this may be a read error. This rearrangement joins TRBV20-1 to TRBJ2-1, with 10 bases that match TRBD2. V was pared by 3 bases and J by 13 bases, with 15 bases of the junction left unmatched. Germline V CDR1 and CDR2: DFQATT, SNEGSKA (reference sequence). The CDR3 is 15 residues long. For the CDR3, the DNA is TGCAGTGCTAGTTCTAGCGGGAGTACCCAAGAGACCCAGTTCTTC. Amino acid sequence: CSASSSGSTQETQFF.

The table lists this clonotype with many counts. CDR3 coding DNA: TGTGCCAGCAGTTTCCCGGGGGACACAGATACGCAGTATTTT. Its translation: CASSFPGDTDTQYF. This sequence joins TRBV28 and TRBJ2-3; weak D call: TRBD2 (6 bases). Germline lookup yields CDR1 MDHEN and CDR2 SYDVKM. Trimming shortened V by 3 bases and J by 2 bases, and 9 bases separated the two germline ends. The length of the CDR3 is 14 residues.

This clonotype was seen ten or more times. CDR3 loop: CSASGGNYGYTF. The CDR3 coding sequence is TGCAGCGCATCAGGGGGTAACTATGGCTACACCTTC. The chain has TRBV29-1 and TRBJ1-2; 7 nucleotides align to TRBD1. Trimming removed 7 bases from V and 1 base from J; junction bases left unmatched: 3. From germline, CDR1 is SQVTM and CDR2 ANQGSEA. The CDR3 has 12 residues.

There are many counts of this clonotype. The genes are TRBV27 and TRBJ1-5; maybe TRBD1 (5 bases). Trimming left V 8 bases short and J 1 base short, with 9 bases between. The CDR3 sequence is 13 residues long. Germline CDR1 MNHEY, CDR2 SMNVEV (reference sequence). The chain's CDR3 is CASGTDSNQPQHF. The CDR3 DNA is TGTGCCAGCGGGACGGACAGCAATCAGCCCCAGCATTTT.

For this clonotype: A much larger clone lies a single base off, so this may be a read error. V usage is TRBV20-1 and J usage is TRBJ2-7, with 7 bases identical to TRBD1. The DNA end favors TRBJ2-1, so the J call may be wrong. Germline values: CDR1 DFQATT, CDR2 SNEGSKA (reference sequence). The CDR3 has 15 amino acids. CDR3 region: CSATPGQTPYNEQFF. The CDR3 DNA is TGCAGTGCAACCCCGGGACAGACTCCCTACAATGAGCAGTTCTTC.

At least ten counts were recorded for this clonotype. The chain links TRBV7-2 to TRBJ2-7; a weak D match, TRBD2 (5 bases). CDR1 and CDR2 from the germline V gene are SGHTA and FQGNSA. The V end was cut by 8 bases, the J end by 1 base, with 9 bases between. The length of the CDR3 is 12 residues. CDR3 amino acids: CASRRDSYEQYF. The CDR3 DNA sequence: TGTGCCAGCCGACGGGATTCCTACGAGCAGTACTTC.

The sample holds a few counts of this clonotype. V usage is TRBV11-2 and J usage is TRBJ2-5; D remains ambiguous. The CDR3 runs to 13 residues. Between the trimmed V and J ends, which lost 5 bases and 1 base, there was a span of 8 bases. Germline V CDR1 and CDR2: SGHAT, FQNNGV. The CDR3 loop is CASSLVSQETQYF. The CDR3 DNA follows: TGTGCCAGCAGCCTAGTATCCCAAGAGACCCAGTACTTC.

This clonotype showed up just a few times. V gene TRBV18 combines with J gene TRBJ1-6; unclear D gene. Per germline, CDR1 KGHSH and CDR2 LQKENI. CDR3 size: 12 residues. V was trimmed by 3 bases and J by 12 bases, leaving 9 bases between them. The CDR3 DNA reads TGTGCCAGCTCACCCTCGGAGGGACCCCTCCACTTT. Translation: CASSPSEGPLHF.

DNA for the CDR3: TGTGCCAGCAGCAAGGGTAGCGGCACTGAAGCTTTCTTT. As protein: CASSKGSGTEAFF. V usage is TRBV3-1 and J usage is TRBJ1-1, with D uncertain. Germline V lookup: CDR1 LGHDT, CDR2 YNNKEL (reference sequence). Trimming took 5 bases from V and 4 from J, leaving 11 bases between them. The CDR3 is 13 amino acids.

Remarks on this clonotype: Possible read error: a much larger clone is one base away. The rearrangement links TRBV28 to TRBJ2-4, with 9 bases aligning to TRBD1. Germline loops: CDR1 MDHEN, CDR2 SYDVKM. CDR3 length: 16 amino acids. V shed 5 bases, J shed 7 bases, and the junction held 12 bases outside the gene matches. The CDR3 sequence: CASSPSHRGRRNIQYF. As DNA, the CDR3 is TGTGCCAGCAGTCCTTCTCACAGGGGGCGTAGGAACATTCAGTACTTC.

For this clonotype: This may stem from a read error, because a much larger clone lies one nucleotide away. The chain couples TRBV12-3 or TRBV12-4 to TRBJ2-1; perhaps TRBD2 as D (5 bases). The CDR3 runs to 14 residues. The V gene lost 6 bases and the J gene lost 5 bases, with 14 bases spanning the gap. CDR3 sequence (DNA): TGTGCCAGCAGCCAAGATATCGGGAACAATGAGCAGTTCTTC. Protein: CASSQDIGNNEQFF.

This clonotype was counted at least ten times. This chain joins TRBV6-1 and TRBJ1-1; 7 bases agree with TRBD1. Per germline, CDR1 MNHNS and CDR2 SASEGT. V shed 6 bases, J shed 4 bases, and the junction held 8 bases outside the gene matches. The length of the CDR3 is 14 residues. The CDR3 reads CASSRRAGGTEAFF. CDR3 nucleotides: TGTGCCAGCAGCCGCAGGGCAGGGGGCACTGAAGCTTTCTTT.

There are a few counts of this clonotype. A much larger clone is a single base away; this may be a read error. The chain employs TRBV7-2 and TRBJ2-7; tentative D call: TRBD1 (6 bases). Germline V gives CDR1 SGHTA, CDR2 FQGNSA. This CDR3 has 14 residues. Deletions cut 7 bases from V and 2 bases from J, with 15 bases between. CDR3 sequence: CASTPGTSPYEQYF. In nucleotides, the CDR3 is TGTGCCAGCACACCCGGGACATCGCCCTACGAGCAGTACTTC.

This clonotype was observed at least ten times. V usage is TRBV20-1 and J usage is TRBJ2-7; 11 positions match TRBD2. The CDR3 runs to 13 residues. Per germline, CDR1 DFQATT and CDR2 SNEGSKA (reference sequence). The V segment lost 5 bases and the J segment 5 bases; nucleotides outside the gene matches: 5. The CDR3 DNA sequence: TGCAGTGCTTATCCTAGCGGGAGGCACGAGCAGTACTTC. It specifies CSAYPSGRHEQYF.

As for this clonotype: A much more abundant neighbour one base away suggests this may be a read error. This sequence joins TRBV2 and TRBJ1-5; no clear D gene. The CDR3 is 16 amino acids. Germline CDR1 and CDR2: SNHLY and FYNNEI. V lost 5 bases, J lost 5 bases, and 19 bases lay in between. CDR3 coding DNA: TGTGCCAGCAGTTATTGGGGTTTCATTGGTCATCAGCCCCAGCATTTT. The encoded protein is CASSYWGFIGHQPQHF.

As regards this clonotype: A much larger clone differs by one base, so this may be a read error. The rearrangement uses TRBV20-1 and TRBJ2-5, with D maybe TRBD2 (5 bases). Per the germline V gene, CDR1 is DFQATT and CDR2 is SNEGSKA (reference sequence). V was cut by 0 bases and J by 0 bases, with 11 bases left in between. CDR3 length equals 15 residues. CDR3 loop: CSAREEAEYQETQYF. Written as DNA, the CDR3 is TGCAGTGCTAGAGAGGAAGCGGAGTACCAAGAGACCCAGTACTTC.

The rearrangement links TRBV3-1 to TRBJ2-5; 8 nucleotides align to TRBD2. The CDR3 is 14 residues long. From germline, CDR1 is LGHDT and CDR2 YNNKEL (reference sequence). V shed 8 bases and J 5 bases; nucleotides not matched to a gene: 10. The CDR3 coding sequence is TGTGCCAGCTCGGGGGGGAGTTTGAGGGAGACCCAGTACTTC. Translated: CASSGGSLRETQYF.

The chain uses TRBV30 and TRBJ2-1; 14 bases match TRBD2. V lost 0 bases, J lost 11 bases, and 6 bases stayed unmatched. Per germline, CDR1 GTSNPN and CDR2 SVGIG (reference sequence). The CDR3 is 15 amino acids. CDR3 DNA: TGTGCCTGGAGTGTCGGGACTAGCGGGAGTAATAAGCAGTTCTTC. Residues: CAWSVGTSGSNKQFF.